The entry that follows covers one T cell receptor beta chain sequence. Antigen: not known. These data originate in a study of T cell clones after liver transplantation. Study observations and caveats: Post-transplant, graft-donor-reactive CD4 TCRbeta sequences in blood dropped significantly in 5 of 8 subjects.

Assay used: immunoSEQ multiplex PCR; TCRdb lists only in-frame clones, some missing. The data show some 120,000 clones, 90% seen once. Trimming took 1 base from V and 9 from J; bases not matched to a gene: 3. The CDR3 runs 13 residues. Germline V gene data show CDR1 as MNHNS and CDR2 as SASEGT. The source is a human patient who received a liver transplant. Some T cells may be the graft donor's. The starting material was CD4+ T cells from blood, obtained 12 months after liver transplant. The rearrangement uses TRBV6-1 and TRBJ2-3; 8 bases match TRBD2. The chain's CDR3 is CASSEGGLATQYF. CDR3 coding DNA: TGTGCCAGCAGTGAAGGAGGACTAGCCACGCAGTATTTT.